This T cell receptor beta chain is from a study of blood T cells in healthy people across ages. A sample-barcoded 5' primer and a J-beta primer mix were used in a second PCR of roughly 6 to 11 cycles. TCRdb called the 5' RACE reads again in MiXCR, with one record for every CDR3 protein. The data contain approximately 830,000 distinct CDR3 sequences, around 68% of them seen just once; the ten biggest clones take up 28%. After removal of 8 bases from V and 6 bases from J, the junction contained 9 bases not matched to a gene. The CDR3 extends over 13 amino acids. Germline CDR1 and CDR2: SQVTM and ANQGSEA.

The clonotype was recovered from a man aged 30-40 years in good health. The sample taken for sequencing was blood. The chain has TRBV29-1 and TRBJ2-1, with 8 bases aligning to TRBD2. The CDR3 DNA reads TGCAGCTTACGGGGGGGCCGAAGCAATGAGCAGTTCTTC. Amino acids: CSLRGGRSNEQFF.